This T cell receptor beta chain comes out of a study of Graves' ophthalmopathy and Graves' hyperthyroidism listed by TCRdb under 2018. Background for the entire study: Peripheral blood samples were taken at the time of initial diagnosis, before any treatment was given. The 75 to 100 discovery patients were randomly divided into training and test sets at a 7:3 ratio. An independent validation cohort was composed of around 19 hyperthyroidism patients and roughly 16 patients who later progressed from hyperthyroidism to ophthalmopathy. Following sample collection, hyperthyroidism patients were given methimazole at a starting dose of 30 mg daily, and ophthalmopathy patients were given high-dose intravenous methylprednisolone. A discovery set of 90 to 100 patients (43 ophthalmopathy, about 55 stable hyperthyroidism) was enrolled to explore V-J signatures distinguishing ophthalmopathy from hyperthyroidism. To tell Graves' ophthalmopathy apart from Graves' hyperthyroidism, and to predict which patients would progress to ophthalmopathy, the study relied on TCR beta repertoire signatures. T-cell repertoires of thyroid tissue and blood were compared in five or six hyperthyroidism patients. In total, over 130 blood samples were TCR-sequenced: 40 to 45 ophthalmopathy, under 80 hyperthyroidism and around 17 hyperthyroidism-to-ophthalmopathy patients.

The paper as a whole reports these results and caveats: Sample size was not statistically predetermined, and group allocation was not concealed from the investigators. In validation, the model predicted ophthalmopathy progression with about 71% sensitivity and 72% to 80% specificity; approximately 12 predicted patients were CT-confirmed with GO in a median of roughly 6.8 months. The 13-signature model separated ophthalmopathy from stable hyperthyroidism with 85% to 90% sensitivity and approximately 81% specificity in cross-validation, and 80%/75% in the test set. Most expanded thyroid clonotypes with frequency above 0.001 were also detected in blood, suggesting blood repertoires may reflect the thyroid immune response.

Ophthalmopathy patients had moderately to severely active disease, Clinical Activity Score of at least 3, NOSPECS grade of at least 4, and disease duration under 3 months. Patients with other autoimmune diseases, uncontrolled infections, pregnancy or lactation were excluded from the study. Clinical symptoms, serum thyroxine, TRAb, thyroid ultrasound and orbital computed tomography formed the basis of the diagnosis. Using Ficoll-Paque density gradient centrifugation, PBMCs were isolated from over 8.5 ml of fresh peripheral blood. Total RNA was extracted using Trizol reagent, and RNA quality was checked on an Agilent 2100 Bioanalyzer. Trimmed from V: 6 bases; trimmed from J: 6 bases; junction bases lacking a gene match: 12. CDR1 and CDR2, per the germline V gene, are MNHNS and SASEGT. Its CDR3 holds 16 amino acids, cysteine through phenylalanine. Kept here is only the CDR3 DNA, which spans 48 bases and is read in frame from base 1.

This clonotype was recorded many times. This receptor's antigen is unknown. The input lacks base qualities; no much larger clone sits a single base away. For repertoire sequencing, TCR beta CDR3 regions were amplified from RNA transcripts. A first-round RT-PCR used HTBI primers with the Qiagen OneStep RT-PCR kit, followed by a second-round multiplex PCR, size selection and purification. Libraries were sequenced on an Illumina HiSeq2000 using paired-end 100 bp reads. The authors' analysis ran thus. Reads were processed with SOAPnuke, discarding reads with adapters, uncalled bases, mean Phred below 15, or no exact constant-primer or identifier match. High-quality paired reads were merged with COPE v1.2.5. Unique nucleotide sequences were defined as clonotypes and aligned to IMGT TRB V, D and J references using MiTCR v1.1. Analysis was restricted to V-J combinations with a frequency above 0.0001, which covered about 99% of repertoires. For each V-J combination, a TCR clonal expansion and chaos score was defined as the ratio of F50 clonal expansion to chaos observed in the TCRdist matrix. Welch's t-statistics and random forest were used to reduce the features to about 14 V-J combinations, which were then used as input to a naive Bayes classifier. The Morisita-Horn index was used to measure how similar the thyroid and blood repertoires were. Using fastp at Q25 and MiXCR, TCRdb reprocessed the public reads and kept productive beta chains. All rows with the same CDR3 protein become a single entry with the most common DNA and genes. TCRdb, not the original authors, processed these V and J calls. In this sample the table shows 150,000 to 200,000 distinct CDR3 sequences, about 40% of which occur a single time. The biggest ten clones account for roughly 6% of the sample.

Sequenced material: peripheral blood. This TCR derives from a middle-aged woman with Graves' ophthalmopathy. Donor details come from another sample of the same person, matched by shared clones. The chain couples TRBV6-1 to TRBJ1-5; 9 nucleotides in the junction match TRBD1. The CDR3 here reads CASSRYYTGGGQPQHF. The sequenced DNA is TGTGCCAGCAGCCGCTACTATACAGGGGGCGGTCAGCCCCAGCATTTT.